The 21 T cell receptor beta chains given below trace back to one sample, sequenced in a study of metastatic and nonmetastatic thyroid tumors. MiXCR reprocessed the PCR reads for TCRdb. The sample lists some 69,000 clones; 12% to 15% were seen once. Patients underwent thyroid surgery, and none had received any treatment before it. Sequenced sample: blood. These receptors came from a male donor with papillary thyroid cancer or a benign thyroid nodule (not recorded which). Some clones in this sample may be carry-over from other donors' samples.

This clone was observed many times. Other DNA sequences in the sample encode the same CDR3. The V and J genes are TRBV13 and TRBJ2-6; TRBD1 matches at 11 bases. The CDR3 has 18 residues. The J segment lost 0 bases and the V segment lost 4 bases, leaving 5 bases of the junction unmatched. The germline V gene encodes CDR1 PRHDT and CDR2 FYEKMQ (reference sequence). The CDR3 nucleotides are TGTGCCAGCAGCTCGGGGACAGGGGGGTTCTCTGGGGCCAACGTCCTGACTTTC. Its translation is CASSSGTGGFSGANVLTF.

This clone was counted at least ten times. The V and J genes are TRBV5-5 and TRBJ1-2; weak D call: TRBD1 (5 bases). Germline V gene sequence: CDR1 SGHKS, CDR2 YYEKEE (reference sequence). The CDR3 runs 14 residues. Trimming removed 4 bases from V and 4 bases from J, with 14 bases in between. The CDR3 spells CASSPQGVGYGYTF. As DNA, the CDR3 is TGTGCCAGCAGCCCCCAAGGGGTAGGCTATGGCTACACCTTC.

This clone appeared many times. The V call is TRBV20-1, the J call TRBJ1-2; possibly TRBD1 for D (6 bases). Germline V lookup: CDR1 DFQATT, CDR2 SNEGSKA (reference sequence). CDR3 length: 12 residues. The ends were cut back, 6 bases at V and 7 bases at J, with 15 bases in the middle. This CDR3 is CSAISGTTGYTF. The CDR3 coding sequence is TGCAGTGCAATATCCGGGACAACTGGCTACACCTTC.

This clone was counted ten times or more. The gene calls are TRBV5-5 and TRBJ2-3; D gene ambiguous. V shed 1 base and J shed 2 bases, with 8 bases lying between them. Germline lookup yields CDR1 SGHKS and CDR2 YYEKEE (reference sequence). The CDR3 runs to 14 residues. This CDR3 reads CASSLLPLTDTQYF. Here the CDR3 DNA reads TGTGCCAGCAGCTTGTTGCCCCTCACAGATACGCAGTATTTT.

This clone was recorded many times. This specimen includes other DNA sequences encoding the same CDR3. The chain uses TRBV6-5 and TRBJ1-1; 9 nucleotides agree with TRBD1. The CDR3 extends over 14 amino acids. The V gene's germline CDR1 is MNHEY and CDR2 SVGAGI. Trimming removed 0 bases from V and 4 bases from J; junction bases left unmatched: 0. The CDR3 here is CASSYSTGGTEAFF. For the CDR3, the DNA is TGTGCCAGCAGTTACTCGACAGGGGGCACTGAAGCTTTCTTT.

This clone was found a few times. One junction end disagrees with the germline gene, perhaps due to a read error. The rearrangement uses TRBV27 and TRBJ2-5, with D unclear. Per germline, CDR1 MNHEY and CDR2 SMNVEV (reference sequence). CDR3 length equals 14 residues. The CDR3 region has the DNA TGTGCCAGCAGTTTATCTAGGATGCAAGAGACCGAGTACTTC. Translated, it gives CASSLSRMQETEYF.

This clone came up many times. The chain joins TRBV27 to TRBJ2-6, with D uncertain. The V end was cut by 3 bases, the J end by 4 bases, with 16 bases between. The CDR3 loop spans 17 amino acids. Per the germline V gene, CDR1 is MNHEY and CDR2 is SMNVEV (reference sequence). CDR3 nucleotide sequence: TGTGCCAGCAGTTTTTGGCAGGCAGACGTAGGGGCCAACGTCCTGACTTTC. Translating it yields CASSFWQADVGANVLTF. Full variable domain (rest looked up from reference TRBV27 and TRBJ2-6): EAQVTQNPRYLITVTGKKLTVTCSQNMNHEYMSWYRQDPGLGLRQIYYSMNVEVTDKGDVPEGYKVSRKEKRNFPLILESPSPNQTSLYFCASSFWQADVGANVLTFGAGSRLTVL.

This clone was recorded many times. The chain joins TRBV5-6 to TRBJ1-4; TRBD1 aligns across 12 bases. The CDR3 runs to 16 residues. The germline CDR1 and CDR2 sequences are SGHDT and YYEEEE. J gave up 6 bases and V 5 bases, and 8 bases lay outside the gene matches. CDR3 loop: CASSSGTGGADEKLFF. Here the CDR3 DNA reads TGTGCCAGCAGTTCCGGGACAGGGGGCGCGGATGAAAAACTGTTTTTT.

This clone was found many times. The V call is TRBV10-3, the J call TRBJ2-1; 9 bases line up with TRBD1. J gave up 1 base and V 4 bases, and 8 bases lay outside the gene matches. This CDR3 has 17 amino acids. Germline assignment: CDR1 ENHRY and CDR2 SYGVKD. The CDR3 nucleotides are TGTGCCATCAGTGGAAGGGACAGGGTTACGTCCTACAATGAGCAGTTCTTC. Residues: CAISGRDRVTSYNEQFF.

This clone was recorded at least ten times. The V and J genes are TRBV12-3 or TRBV12-4 and TRBJ2-3; 14 bases fit TRBD2. This CDR3 has 14 residues. J lost 11 bases, V lost 5 bases, and 6 bases had no gene match. CDR3 residues: CASSLGTSGSGQYF. The CDR3 bases are TGTGCCAGCAGTCTCGGGACTAGCGGGAGTGGGCAGTATTTT.

The chain couples TRBV19 to TRBJ2-5, with D hard to call. CDR3 length: 12 residues. In germline, CDR1 is LNHDA, CDR2 SQIVND (reference sequence). Deletions cut 4 bases from V and 2 bases from J, with 5 bases between. CDR3 sequence reads: CASSTGQETQYF. The CDR3 DNA is TGTGCCAGTAGTACTGGACAAGAGACCCAGTACTTC. Together with reference TRBV19 and TRBJ2-5, the CDR3 gives the full variable domain: DGGITQSPKYLFRKEGQNVTLSCEQNLNHDAMYWYRQDPGQGLRLIYYSQIVNDFQKGDIAEGYSVSREKKESFPLTVTSAQKNPTAFYLCASSTGQETQYFGPGTRLLVL.

This clone was seen at least ten times. The chain joins TRBV27 to TRBJ2-7; 10 bases fit TRBD2. This CDR3 comprises 13 residues. V lost 4 bases to trimming and J lost 7 bases; unmatched junction nucleotides: 4. Per germline, CDR1 MNHEY and CDR2 SMNVEV (reference sequence). CDR3 nucleotides: TGTGCCAGCAGTTCCCGACTAGCGGGTGAGCAGTACGTC. Its protein product is CASSSRLAGEQYV.

This clone was observed at least ten times. This rearrangement joins TRBV6-1 to TRBJ2-2; 7 bases are a match to TRBD2. The ends lost 4 bases at V and 3 bases at J; junction bases unmatched: 5. From germline, CDR1 is MNHNS and CDR2 SASEGT. The CDR3 is made up of 15 amino acids. For the CDR3, the DNA is TGTGCCAGCAGTGGGTCTGGGGGGGACACCGGGGAGCTGTTTTTT. It codes for CASSGSGGDTGELFF.

The sample holds a few counts of this clone. Other DNA sequences within the sample encode an identical CDR3. The J gene is TRBJ1-5, the V gene TRBV6-5; tentative D call: TRBD1 (5 bases). The CDR3 contains 13 residues. V shed 2 bases and J shed 7 bases, with 9 bases lying between them. The V gene's germline CDR1 is MNHEY and CDR2 SVGAGI. CDR3 sequence: CASSYGQGQPQHF. In DNA form, the CDR3 reads TGTGCCAGCAGTTACGGACAAGGACAGCCCCAGCATTTT.

This clone has at least ten counts. The V call is TRBV10-2, the J call TRBJ1-1; no reliable D call. Germline V gene lookup returns CDR1 WSHSY and CDR2 SAAADI. With 5 bases removed from V and 1 base from J, the gap between germline ends came to 5 bases. The CDR3 contains 12 residues. CDR3 sequence (DNA): TGCGCCAGCAGTCCAGGGAACACTGAAGCTTTCTTT. Translated: CASSPGNTEAFF.

The table lists this clone with many counts. This sequence joins TRBV7-2 and TRBJ1-1; 7 bases match TRBD1. This CDR3 contains 14 residues. The V gene's germline CDR1 is SGHTA and CDR2 FQGNSA. Trimming at V came to 5 bases and at J to 0 bases, leaving 3 bases not matched to a gene. The CDR3: CASSLGQLNTEAFF. In nucleotides, the CDR3 is TGTGCCAGCAGCCTGGGACAGTTGAACACTGAAGCTTTCTTT.

This clone was recorded many times. V is TRBV20-1 and J is TRBJ2-2; D is perhaps TRBD2 (6 bases). The germline gives CDR1 DFQATT, CDR2 SNEGSKA (reference sequence). V gave up 0 bases and J gave up 0 bases, with 17 bases separating them. The CDR3 is made up of 18 amino acids. CDR3 protein: CSARDYRGLGTNTGELFF. DNA of the CDR3: TGCAGTGCTAGAGATTATCGGGGACTCGGAACGAACACCGGGGAGCTGTTTTTT.

The chain recombines TRBV5-1 with TRBJ1-1; 8 nucleotides align to TRBD1. Losses at the gene ends were 3 bases for V and 4 bases for J; bases not matched to a gene: 2. The CDR3 is made up of 13 amino acids. CDR1 is SGHRS and CDR2 is YFSETQ in the germline V gene. CDR3 residues: CASSSGGRTEAFF. Here the CDR3 DNA reads TGCGCCAGCAGCTCAGGGGGCCGCACTGAAGCTTTCTTT.

This clone has ten or more counts. The CDR3 is CASSQALGGALQETQYF. The DNA of the CDR3 is TGTGCCAGCAGCCAAGCTTTGGGGGGCGCTTTACAAGAGACCCAGTACTTC. The chain combines TRBV3-1 with TRBJ2-5; perhaps D is TRBD1 or TRBD2 (6 bases each). CDR1 is LGHDT, CDR2 YNNKEL, per germline (reference sequence). V lost 1 base and J 2 bases, leaving 17 bases between the germline ends. The CDR3 runs 17 residues.

In this sample, this clone turned up many times. This sequence joins TRBV9 and TRBJ1-4, with D unclear. The CDR3 is made up of 15 amino acids. Trimming took off 0 bases at V and 3 bases at J, with 9 bases between the two ends. Per the germline V gene, CDR1 is SGDLS and CDR2 is YYNGEE. This CDR3 is CASSVVGASNEKLFF. Here the CDR3 DNA reads TGTGCCAGCAGCGTAGTGGGCGCATCTAATGAAAAACTGTTTTTT.

This clone was picked up many times. The rearrangement uses TRBV28 and TRBJ2-1, with 9 bases lining up with TRBD2. Looked up from germline, CDR1 is MDHEN and CDR2 is SYDVKM. V gave up 4 bases and J gave up 7 bases; unmatched junction bases: 14. There are 17 residues in the CDR3. CDR3 amino acids: CASSSPRHSGSQNEQFF. As DNA, the CDR3 is TGTGCCAGCAGTTCCCCCAGGCATAGCGGGAGTCAAAATGAGCAGTTCTTC. Full variable domain (outside the CDR3, taken from reference TRBV28 and TRBJ2-1): DVKVTQSSRYLVKRTGEKVFLECVQDMDHENMFWYRQDPGLGLRLIYFSYDVKMKEKGDIPEGYSVSREKKERFSLILESASTNQTSMYLCASSSPRHSGSQNEQFFGPGTRLTVL.